This entry features one T cell receptor beta chain sequence. Trimming cost V 7 bases and J 5 bases, with 12 bases left between them. CDR1 is WNHNN, CDR2 SYGVQD, per germline (reference sequence). There are 13 residues in the CDR3. This sample stems from a study of T cells after somatic rescue of genetic block. The assay was immunoSEQ multiplex PCR, and TCRdb's table has in-frame clones only and misses some. Of 50,000 to 60,000 clones listed, 90% to 97% are singletons. V is TRBV10-1 and J is TRBJ1-5; TRBD1 is a possible D gene (5 bases). This receptor was taken from a child less than two years old. Sample: peripheral blood mononuclear cells (PBMCs). In DNA form, the CDR3 reads TGCGCCAGCACTTTTACAGGATATCAGCCCCAGCATTTT. Residues: CASTFTGYQPQHF.